This T cell receptor beta chain was sequenced during a study of CD8+CD57+ T cells in acquired aplastic anemia. Study context: Sorted CD4+ and CD8+ cells yielded about 3 ug of DNA on average. Whole-study findings and limits: Both patients and controls carried the same twenty-nine CD8+ CDR3 sequences.

Of note for this clonotype: Its antigen is unidentified.

Investigators profiled TCR beta VDJ and CDR3 from genomic DNA template. Using its own MiXCR run on the reads, TCRdb lists one record per CDR3 protein. The table shows roughly 150,000 distinct CDR3 sequences, with 40% to 55% occurring only once. Patients who underwent sequencing had shown CD8+CD57+ cell expansion by flow cytometry. All patients were therapy-naive when blood was sampled. Sequenced input: sorted CD4+, CD8+, or CD8+CD57+ T cells (not recorded which) from PBMCs. This receptor was taken from a human donor with aplastic anemia.

The CDR3 loop is CASSLASGSRNEQFF. Written as DNA, the CDR3 is TGTGCCAGCAGCTTAGCTAGCGGGAGCCGGAATGAGCAGTTCTTC. The chain joins TRBV11-1 to TRBJ2-1; TRBD2 agrees at 9 bases. The CDR3 length is 15 residues. The V gene's germline CDR1 is SGHAT and CDR2 FQDESV (reference sequence). V trimming: 0 bases; J trimming: 7 bases; junction bases outside the gene matches: 4.